One sample yielded the 4 T cell receptor beta chains listed below, sequenced in a study of blood T cell repertoires in COVID-19. The data were produced by immunoSEQ multiplex PCR, yet TCRdb's version contains in-frame clones alone and is incomplete. Of approximately 170,000 clones listed, around 80% were seen once; the top ten hold roughly 14%. The sample comprised peripheral blood. The receptors originated from a woman aged 65 to 85 with COVID-19, enrolled during active disease.

This chain's CDR3 is CASSTQAANTEAFF. CDR3 in DNA: TGTGCCAGTAGTACACAGGCGGCGAACACTGAAGCTTTCTTT. The chain recombines TRBV19 with TRBJ1-1, with a weak D call TRBD1 (5 bases). Trimming left V 4 bases short and J 1 base short, with 10 bases between. Germline lookup yields CDR1 LNHDA and CDR2 SQIVND (reference sequence). The CDR3 runs 14 residues.

The chain joins TRBV28 to TRBJ1-1; D is undetermined. The germline V gene has CDR1 MDHEN and CDR2 SYDVKM. The CDR3 extends over 16 amino acids. V shed 3 bases and J shed 7 bases, with 21 bases lying between them. CDR3 loop: CASSFLAAGRGNEAFF. DNA of the CDR3: TGTGCCAGCAGTTTCCTGGCTGCAGGCAGAGGGAATGAAGCTTTCTTT.

The chain links TRBV20-1 to TRBJ2-3; a possible D gene is TRBD1 (5 bases). The germline V and J ends were trimmed by 3 bases and 5 bases, with 9 bases remaining between them. The CDR3 loop spans 12 amino acids. Germline lookup yields CDR1 DFQATT and CDR2 SNEGSKA (reference sequence). This chain's CDR3 is CSASVREDTQYF. CDR3 in DNA: TGCAGTGCTAGTGTCAGGGAAGATACGCAGTATTTT.

V is TRBV7-2 and J is TRBJ2-5; D call uncertain. The CDR3 runs to 13 residues. V was clipped by 0 bases and J by 5 bases, with 7 bases between them. CDR1 SGHTA and CDR2 FQGNSA come from the germline V gene. The DNA for the CDR3 is TGTGCCAGCAGCTTAGCGCGTGCGGAGACCCAGTACTTC. Its translation is CASSLARAETQYF. Full variable domain (remainder filled in from reference TRBV7-2 and TRBJ2-5): GAGVSQSPSNKVTEKGKDVELRCDPISGHTALYWYRQSLGQGLEFLIYFQGNSAPDKSGLPSDRFSAERTGGSVSTLTIQRTQQEDSAVYLCASSLARAETQYFGPGTRLLVL.